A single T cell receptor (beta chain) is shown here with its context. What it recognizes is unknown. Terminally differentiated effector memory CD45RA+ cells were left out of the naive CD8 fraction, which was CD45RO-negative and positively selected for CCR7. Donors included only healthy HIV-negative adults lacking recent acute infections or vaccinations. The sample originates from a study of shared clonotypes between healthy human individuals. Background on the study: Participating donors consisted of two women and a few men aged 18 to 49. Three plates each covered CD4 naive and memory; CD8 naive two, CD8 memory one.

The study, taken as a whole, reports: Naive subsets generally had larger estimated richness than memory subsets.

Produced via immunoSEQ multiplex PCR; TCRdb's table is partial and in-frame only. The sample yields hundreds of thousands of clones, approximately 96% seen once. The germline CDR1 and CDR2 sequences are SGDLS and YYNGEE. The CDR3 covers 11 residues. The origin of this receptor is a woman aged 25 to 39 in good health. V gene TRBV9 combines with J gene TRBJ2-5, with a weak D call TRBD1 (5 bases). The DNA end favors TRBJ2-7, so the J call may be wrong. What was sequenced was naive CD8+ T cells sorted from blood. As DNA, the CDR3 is TGTGCCAGCAGCAAGGGGTACGAGCAGTACTTC. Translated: CASSKGYEQYF.